The clone carrying this T cell receptor (beta chain) was seen more than once but under ten times. Its specificity is unknown. This specimen comes from a study of T-cell memory formation after mild COVID-19. Study-level background: TCR clusters largely stayed donor specific.

The junction had 6 bases not matched to a gene; V was cut back by 4 bases and J by 2 bases. Germline CDR1 is SEHNR and CDR2 is FQNEAQ (reference sequence). CDR3 size: 15 residues. TCRdb fed the 5' RACE reads into MiXCR, producing one record per CDR3 protein. Here the sample spans under 110,000 distinct CDR3 sequences, approximately 13% being singletons. Study conclusions and caveats: Later expanders leaned CD4+, whereas clones that contracted between day 15 and 85 were balanced CD4/CD8.

The clonotype comes from an adult woman who had mild COVID-19 (a few samples of this study predate the infection). Cell type and time point are not known. Sequences were obtained from PBMCs or a T cell subset sorted from them (not recorded which). The chain combines TRBV7-9 with TRBJ2-7; TRBD1 aligns across 9 bases. This CDR3 is CASSSPGQGPYEQYF. CDR3 nucleotide sequence: TGTGCCAGCAGCTCCCCGGGACAGGGACCCTACGAGCAGTACTTC. The full variable domain, completed using reference TRBV7-9 and TRBJ2-7, is DTGVSQNPRHKITKRGQNVTFRCDPISEHNRLYWYRQTLGQGPEFLTYFQNEAQLEKSRLLSDRFSAERPKGSFSTLEIQRTEQGDSAMYLCASSSPGQGPYEQYFGPGTRLTVT.